This TCR beta chain was captured in a study of blood T cells in healthy people across ages. Primed by a sample-barcoded 5' primer and a J-beta primer mix, a second PCR proceeded for 7 to 11 cycles. Every sample gave at least 2.5 million paired-end reads containing CDR3. TCRdb fed the 5' RACE reads into MiXCR, producing one record per CDR3 protein. Of about 1.5 million distinct CDR3 sequences detected, under 55% appear once; the ten largest clones hold under 5%. The study drew donors from healthy Caucasian individuals in Russia aged 6 to 90. Collection of roughly 10 milliliters of peripheral blood was performed for each donor. In each sample, at least 6.5 million PBMCs were isolated. Per germline, CDR1 ENHRY and CDR2 SYGVKD. This CDR3 has 17 residues. V was clipped by 0 bases and J by 6 bases; unmatched bases: 10.

The receptor was derived from a woman aged 18-29 years in good health. The V and J genes are TRBV10-3 and TRBJ2-7, with 11 bases fitting TRBD1. Sequenced: blood. The CDR3 is CAISESLPGQGVCEQYF. The CDR3 bases are TGTGCCATCAGTGAGTCTTTACCGGGACAGGGGGTCTGCGAGCAGTACTTC.